This record looks at one T cell receptor beta chain sequence and its context. Its target is unknown. These data originate in a study of T cell responses to AZD1222 COVID-19 vaccine. Overall study findings and caveats: Regions 160-218 and 743-854 dominated among vaccine-associated CD4 TCRs spanning spike. Reports say nearly half of spike-specific TCRs go after unmutated variant regions. Baseline serology detected seropositivity in only a handful of AZD1222 recipients.

Method: immunoSEQ multiplex PCR; TCRdb's copy keeps in-frame clones and lacks some. The sample holds roughly 100,000 clones, roughly 80% seen once. This CDR3 spans 18 amino acids. Germline CDR1 and CDR2: LGHNT and FRNRAP. The V segment lost 1 base and the J segment 9 bases; nucleotides outside the gene matches: 21. The sample consisted of peripheral blood, taken on day 0 of AZD1222 vaccination. The chain joins TRBV12-5 to TRBJ2-7; TRBD1 matches at 7 bases. This sequence originates from an adult in good health. The chain's CDR3 is CASGLAQTTQGPLRAQYF. In DNA form, the CDR3 reads TGTGCTAGTGGTTTGGCCCAAACGACACAGGGGCCGTTACGAGCGCAGTACTTC.